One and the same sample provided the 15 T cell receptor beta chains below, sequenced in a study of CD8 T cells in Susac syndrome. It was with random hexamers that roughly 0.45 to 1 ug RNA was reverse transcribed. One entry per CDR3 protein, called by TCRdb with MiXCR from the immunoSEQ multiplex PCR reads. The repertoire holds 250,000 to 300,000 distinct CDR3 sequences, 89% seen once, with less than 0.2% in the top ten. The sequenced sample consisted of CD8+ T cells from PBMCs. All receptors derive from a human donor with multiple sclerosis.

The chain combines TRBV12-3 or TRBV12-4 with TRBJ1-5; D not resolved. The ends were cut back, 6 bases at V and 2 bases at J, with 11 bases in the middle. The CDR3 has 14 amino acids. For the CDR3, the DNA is TGTGCCAGCAGCCCCGACGGTGGCAATCAGCCCCAGCATTTT. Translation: CASSPDGGNQPQHF.

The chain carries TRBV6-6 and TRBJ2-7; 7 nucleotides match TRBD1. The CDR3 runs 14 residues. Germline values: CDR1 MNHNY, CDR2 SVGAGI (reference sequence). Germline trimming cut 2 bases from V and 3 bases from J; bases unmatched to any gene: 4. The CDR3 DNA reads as TGTGCCAGCAGTTACGAAGGGGGCGGCTACGAGCAGTACTTC. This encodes CASSYEGGGYEQYF.

The CDR3 loop is CASSLVGGISTEAFF. Here the CDR3 DNA reads TGTGCCAGCAGCTTAGTCGGGGGGATCAGCACTGAAGCTTTCTTT. This chain links TRBV7-9 with TRBJ1-1, with D possibly TRBD1 on 5 matching bases. V was clipped by 1 base and J by 4 bases, with 13 bases between them. The CDR3 covers 15 residues. CDR1 and CDR2 from the germline V gene are SEHNR and FQNEAQ (reference sequence).

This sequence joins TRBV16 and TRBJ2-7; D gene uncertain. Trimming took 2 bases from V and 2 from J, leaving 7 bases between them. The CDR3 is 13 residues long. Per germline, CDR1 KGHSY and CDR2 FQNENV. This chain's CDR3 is CASSQTETYEQYF. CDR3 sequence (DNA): TGTGCCAGCAGCCAAACGGAGACCTACGAGCAGTACTTC.

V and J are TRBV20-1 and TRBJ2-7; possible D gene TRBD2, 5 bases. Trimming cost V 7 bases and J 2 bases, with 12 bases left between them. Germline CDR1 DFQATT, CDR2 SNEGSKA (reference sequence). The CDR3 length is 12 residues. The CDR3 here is CSVPRGTYEQYF. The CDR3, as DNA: TGCAGTGTCCCTCGGGGAACCTACGAGCAGTACTTC.

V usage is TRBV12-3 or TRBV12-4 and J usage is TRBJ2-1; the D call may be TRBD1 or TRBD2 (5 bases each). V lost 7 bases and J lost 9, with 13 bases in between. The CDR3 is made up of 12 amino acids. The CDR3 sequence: CASTPGASEQFF. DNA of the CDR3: TGTGCCAGCACCCCCGGGGCTAGTGAGCAGTTCTTC.

DNA of the CDR3: TGTGCCAGCAGCGTAGGGGGGGCGATGAGCACCGGGGAGCTGTTTTTT. Its protein is CASSVGGAMSTGELFF. This chain connects TRBV9 to TRBJ2-2; possibly TRBD1 or TRBD2 for D (6 bases each). The V gene lost 0 bases and the J gene lost 4 bases, with 13 bases spanning the gap. Germline-derived CDR1 and CDR2 are SGDLS and YYNGEE. This CDR3 comprises 16 residues.

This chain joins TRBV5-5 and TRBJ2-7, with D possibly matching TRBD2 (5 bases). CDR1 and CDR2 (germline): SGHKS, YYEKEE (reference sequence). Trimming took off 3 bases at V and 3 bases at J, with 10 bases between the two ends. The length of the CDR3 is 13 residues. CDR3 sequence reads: CASSSPRDYEQYF. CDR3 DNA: TGTGCCAGCAGCTCACCCCGGGACTACGAGCAGTACTTC. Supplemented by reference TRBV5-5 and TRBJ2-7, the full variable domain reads DAGVTQSPTHLIKTRGQQVTLRCSPISGHKSVSWYQQVLGQGPQFIFQYYEKEERGRGNFPDRFSARQFPNYSSELNVNALLLGDSALYLCASSSPRDYEQYFGPGTRLTVT.

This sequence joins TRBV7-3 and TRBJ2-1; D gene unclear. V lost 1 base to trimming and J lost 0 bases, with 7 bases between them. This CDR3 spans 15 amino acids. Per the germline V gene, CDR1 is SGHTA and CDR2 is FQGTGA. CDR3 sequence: CASSLMLSSYNEQFF. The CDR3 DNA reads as TGTGCCAGCAGCTTAATGCTTAGCTCCTACAATGAGCAGTTCTTC.

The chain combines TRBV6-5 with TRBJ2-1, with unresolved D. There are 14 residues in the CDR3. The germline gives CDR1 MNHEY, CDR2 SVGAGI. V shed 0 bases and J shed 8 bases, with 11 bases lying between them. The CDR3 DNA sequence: TGTGCCAGCAGTTACTCCCTCCTTGTTGATGAGCAGTTCTTC. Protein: CASSYSLLVDEQFF.

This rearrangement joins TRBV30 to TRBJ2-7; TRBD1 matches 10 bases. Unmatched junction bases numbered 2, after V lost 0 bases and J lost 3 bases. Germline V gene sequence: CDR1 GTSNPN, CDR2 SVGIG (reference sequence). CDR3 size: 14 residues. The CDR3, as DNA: TGTGCCTGGAGTGTAGGGACAGGGGACTACGAGCAGTACTTC. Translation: CAWSVGTGDYEQYF.

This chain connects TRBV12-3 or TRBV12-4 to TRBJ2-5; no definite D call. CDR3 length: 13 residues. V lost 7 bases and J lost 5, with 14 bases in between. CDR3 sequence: CASTMVAWETQYF. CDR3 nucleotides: TGTGCCAGCACCATGGTGGCTTGGGAGACCCAGTACTTC.

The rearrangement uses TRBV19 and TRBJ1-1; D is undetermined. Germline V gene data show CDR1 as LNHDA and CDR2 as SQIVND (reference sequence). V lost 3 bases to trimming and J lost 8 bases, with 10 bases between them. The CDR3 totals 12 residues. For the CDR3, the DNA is TGTGCCAGTAGTATGGTGGGTTTGGAAGCTTTCTTT. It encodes CASSMVGLEAFF.

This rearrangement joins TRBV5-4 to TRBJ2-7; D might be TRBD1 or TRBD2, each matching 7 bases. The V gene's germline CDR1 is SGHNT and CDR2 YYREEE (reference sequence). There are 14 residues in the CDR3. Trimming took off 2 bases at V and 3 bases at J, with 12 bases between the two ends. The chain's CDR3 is CASSFRGGDYEQYF. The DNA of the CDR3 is TGTGCCAGCAGCTTCAGGGGGGGAGACTACGAGCAGTACTTC. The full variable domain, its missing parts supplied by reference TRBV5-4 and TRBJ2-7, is ETGVTQSPTHLIKTRGQQVTLRCSSQSGHNTVSWYQQALGQGPQFIFQYYREEENGRGNFPPRFSGLQFPNYSSELNVNALELDDSALYLCASSFRGGDYEQYFGPGTRLTVT.

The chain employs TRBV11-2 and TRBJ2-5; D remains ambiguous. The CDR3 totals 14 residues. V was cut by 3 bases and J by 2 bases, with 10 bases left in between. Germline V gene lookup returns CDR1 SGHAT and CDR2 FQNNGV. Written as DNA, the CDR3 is TGTGCCAGCAGCTTTGGTTCAGGTCAAGAGACCCAGTACTTC. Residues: CASSFGSGQETQYF.